This entry concerns a single T cell receptor beta chain. Its antigen is unidentified. This sample is part of a study of cytomegalovirus exposure and HLA in healthy donors. Study-wide findings and caveats: Altogether, about 160 TCR beta chains were recorded as cytomegalovirus-associated.

PCR employed 60 Vbeta and 13 Jbeta primers. Only in-frame clones appear in the TCRdb table, and some are missing; sequencing was by immunoSEQ multiplex PCR. The sample holds 150,000 or so clones, roughly 80% seen once. Trimming shortened V by 7 bases and J by 2 bases, and 17 bases separated the two germline ends. CDR1 and CDR2 from the germline V gene are SNHLY and FYNNEI. The CDR3 is 15 amino acids. The sample taken for sequencing was PBMCs. The source of this sequence is a man aged 18 to 35 in good health and CMV-seropositive. The V call is TRBV2, the J call TRBJ1-2; weak D call: TRBD1 (6 bases). CDR3 loop: CASKETGTPNYGYTF. Here the CDR3 DNA reads TGTGCCAGCAAGGAAACAGGGACACCAAACTATGGCTACACCTTC.